The following is a T cell receptor (beta chain) sequence with its context. Its target is not known. These data belong to a study of cytomegalovirus exposure and HLA in healthy donors. Amplification used 60 Vbeta primers and 13 Jbeta primers. Sequenced by immunoSEQ multiplex PCR; TCRdb stores in-frame clones only, minus some. The data hold some 100,000 clones, with roughly 79% observed a single time. The CDR3 runs to 13 residues. CDR1 and CDR2 (germline): SEHNR, FQNEAQ (reference sequence). The trim removed 7 bases at V and 0 bases at J, leaving 3 bases unmatched. Overall study findings and caveats: A missense DCLRE1C variant was associated with V- and J-gene trimming of TCR beta chains in a later analysis, and an independent cohort replicated the association.

This receptor was identified in a female donor in good health and CMV-seropositive. The chain uses TRBV7-9 and TRBJ2-7, with 7 nucleotides matching TRBD2. The material sequenced was PBMCs. Written as DNA, the CDR3 is TGTGCCAGCACCGGGGGGAGCTCCTACGAGCAGTACTTC. Its translation: CASTGGSSYEQYF.